The rows below give T cell receptor beta chains drawn from one sample of a study of blood T cell repertoires in COVID-19. Measured with immunoSEQ multiplex PCR; TCRdb has only the in-frame clones, and not every one. The sample records under 450,000 clones, around 89% being singletons. Sequencing input: peripheral blood. Every receptor here comes from a woman aged 40 to 50 with COVID-19, enrolled during active disease. The conserved cysteine and the conserved F or W are not part of the CDR3 here. Clone size, where shown, is once, few, many, or a class for clones that have expanded.

V,size,J,CDR3
TRBV6-2/TRBV6-3,NA,TRBJ1-5,ASSYEPGQGAFNQPQH
TRBV21-1,NA,TRBJ2-5,ASKRQRGDQETQY
TRBV7-9,NA,TRBJ2-5,ASRQGSEETQY
TRBV5-1,NA,TRBJ2-7,ASSQGDEQY
TRBV28,NA,TRBJ2-7,ASSPGGSGGVYEQY
TRBV28,NA,TRBJ2-7,ASNLGGITPYEQY
TRBV18,NA,TRBJ2-3,ASPAGRDADTQY
TRBV18,once,TRBJ2-1,ASSPRDRGNEQF
TRBV18,few,TRBJ1-3,ASSPNSLGNTIY
TRBV19,NA,TRBJ2-7,ASNADRGSYEQY
TRBV29-1,NA,TRBJ1-1,SGTTGALNTEAF
TRBV30,NA,TRBJ1-2,AWSVRGTGSYGYT
TRBV13,NA,TRBJ1-6,ASSLGIGTGVSPLH
TRBV28,once,TRBJ2-5,ASGGQKKIGETQY
TRBV30,NA,TRBJ2-3,AWSVRFLGQGLYTQY
TRBV6-5,once,TRBJ1-1,ASRVSGDTEAF
TRBV19,NA,TRBJ1-2,ASSVQGAANYGYT
TRBV9,NA,TRBJ2-1,ASSVAGLSILAGDSYNEQF
TRBV5-5,NA,TRBJ2-2,ASSLTMTSGGNTGELF
TRBV12-3/TRBV12-4,NA,TRBJ2-7,ASSLGQDYEQY
TRBV6-5,NA,TRBJ1-6,ASSYGGGPLGSPLH
TRBV18,few,TRBJ1-4,ASSPATGGENDEKLF
TRBV7-2,NA,TRBJ2-1,ASRRLASYNEQF
TRBV27,NA,TRBJ2-5,ASSLLGQAQETQY
TRBV4-3,NA,TRBJ1-2,ASSQAGTGNYGYT
TRBV4-3,NA,TRBJ1-6,ASSLLQGSPLH
TRBV29-1,NA,TRBJ2-1,SVETSGYNEQF
TRBV27,NA,TRBJ1-1,ASRANDRGPGTEAF
TRBV24-1,NA,TRBJ1-5,ATSRSSNQPQH
TRBV5-1,NA,TRBJ2-1,ASSLGSGRLVYNEQF
TRBV10-3,NA,TRBJ1-3,AISGFTGLVQDRTNTIY
TRBV11-1,NA,TRBJ1-1,ASSPNIEAF
TRBV6-4,NA,TRBJ2-7,ASMPPTKEQY
TRBV2,NA,TRBJ2-5,ASRTGGGETQY
TRBV4-2,NA,TRBJ2-5,ASSQDIERGGLETQY
TRBV25-1,NA,TRBJ2-1,ASLNSGRYNEQF
TRBV19,NA,TRBJ1-5,ASSTQGYNQPQH
TRBV30,NA,TRBJ1-1,AGKWGSGTEAF
TRBV7-9,NA,TRBJ2-2,ASSLVRSAGELF
TRBV28,NA,TRBJ1-1,ASTVTGLNTEAF
TRBV7-8,NA,TRBJ1-2,ASSPRLPTGGYT
TRBV7-2,NA,TRBJ1-5,ASRAQTGDQPQH
TRBV28,NA,TRBJ2-1,ASSSPPVASGGPQF
TRBV7-2,NA,TRBJ1-4,ASSLVARVPTNEKLF
TRBV11-2,NA,TRBJ2-2,ASSKDGGLRTGELF
TRBV27,NA,TRBJ2-7,ASRLAGVYEQY
TRBV5-1,NA,TRBJ2-5,ASSFFRVGETQY
TRBV18,NA,TRBJ2-2,ASSPLSKRDTGELF